This TCR beta chain was sequenced for a study of blood T cells in healthy people across ages (dated by TCRdb to the mid-2010s). For the study in its entirety: Template switching captured roughly one uniquely barcoded TCR beta cDNA molecule per two T cells in model experiments. Age-related changes in TCR beta repertoire diversity were measured in the study by deep sequencing normalized with unique cDNA molecular identifiers. The donors were divided into four age groups: young (average approximately 16 years), middle-aged (about 40), aged (roughly 66) and long-lived (around 80). To avoid experimental bias, donors of different ages were randomly spread across the sequencing lanes. Two additional independent replicas of 1 million unique cDNA reads from the same blood draw were analyzed for two donors (one aged 18 to 30 and one aged 80 or older).

The full study reports these points: Compared with the aged group, more naive CD4+ T cells, fewer expanded clones and increased TCR diversity were shown by the long-lived group, suggesting age selection. Bulk unsorted PBMC profiling prevented conclusive comparison of naive and antigen-experienced compartments. A strong correlation was found between observed TCR beta diversity and the percentage of naive T cells measured by flow cytometry. The CMV infection status of donors was not known, potentially confounding age-related changes in expanded clonotypes. Total diversity estimates from one million sequenced T cells were considered lower bounds and underestimates. As age increased, observed TCR beta diversity per million T cells dropped in a roughly linear way, and a significant reduction was already evident by age about 40.

Library creation used 5' RACE. These reads were obtained on an Illumina HiSeq 2500. A second PCR of roughly 7 to 12 cycles was performed with a sample-barcoded 5' primer and a J-beta primer mix. A unique molecular identifier was introduced onto each TCR beta cDNA molecule by a template-switch 5' adaptor carrying 12 random nucleotides. At least 2.5 million CDR3-containing paired-end reads were obtained from each sample. First-strand cDNA synthesis was performed from all RNA using the Mint cDNA synthesis kit, with priming by a TRBC-specific oligonucleotide. Following uracil-DNA glycosylase treatment, a first 18-cycle PCR with universal primers M1SS and BC2_uni_R was performed on all cDNA. In the authors' own workflow: Each sample was normalized by randomly selecting 1 million high-quality reads, each carrying a distinct molecular identifier. Instead of being binned into consensus sequences, reads that shared molecular identifiers were thrown out. MiTCR, run with a Q25 quality threshold and the strictest error-elimination algorithm, handled CDR3 identification, clonotype clustering and error correction. Lower-bound total TCR beta diversity was estimated with a nonparametric unseen species model using Euler transformation. Using fastp at Q25 and MiXCR, TCRdb reprocessed the public reads and kept productive beta chains. CDR3 protein sequences are deduplicated, and each keeps its most common genes and DNA. TCRdb, not the original authors, processed these V and J calls. For this sample the table gives about 580,000 distinct CDR3 sequences, of which around half were detected only once. In total, the top ten clones hold approximately 25% of the sample.

As encoded in the germline V gene (reference sequence), CDR1 is LNHNV while CDR2 is YYDKDF. The CDR3 has 15 amino acids, counting the end cysteine and phenylalanine. The DNA shown is the 45-base CDR3, in frame from base 1. Donors were 35 to 40 systemically healthy Caucasian individuals from Russia aged roughly 6 to 90 years. Around 10 milliliters of peripheral blood were collected from each donor into EDTA-treated Vacutainer tubes. Ficoll-Paque density-gradient centrifugation was used to isolate PBMCs, with at least 6.5 million per sample. Total RNA was extracted from PBMCs with Trizol reagent, with at least 6 micrograms obtained per sample. Naive CD45RAhigh/CD27high T cell percentages were measured by flow cytometry on a PBMC aliquot from every donor. Note on this clonotype: Its antigen target is currently unknown. Per-nucleotide qualities are absent, and no much larger clonotype sits a single base away.

The rearranged chain carries TRBV15 and TRBJ2-1; 8 central nucleotides agree with TRBD1. The DNA end is more similar to TRBJ2-7, so the J call may be wrong. The source is a man aged 80 or over in good health. Sequenced input: blood. This receptor has the CDR3 CASHRAGTGYNEQYF. The DNA sequence reads TGTGCCTCCCACCGAGCCGGGACAGGCTACAATGAGCAGTACTTC.